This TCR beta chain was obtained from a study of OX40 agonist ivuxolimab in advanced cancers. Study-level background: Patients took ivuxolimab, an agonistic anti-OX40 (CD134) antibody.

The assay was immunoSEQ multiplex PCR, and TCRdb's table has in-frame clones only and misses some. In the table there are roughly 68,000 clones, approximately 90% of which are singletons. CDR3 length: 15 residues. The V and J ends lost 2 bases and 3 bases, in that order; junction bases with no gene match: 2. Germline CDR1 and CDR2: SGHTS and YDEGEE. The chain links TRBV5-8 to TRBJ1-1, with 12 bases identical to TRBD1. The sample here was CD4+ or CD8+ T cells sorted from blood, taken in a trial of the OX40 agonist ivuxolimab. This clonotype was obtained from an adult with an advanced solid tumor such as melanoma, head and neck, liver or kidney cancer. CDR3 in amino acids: CASSFGTGGYTEAFF. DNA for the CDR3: TGTGCCAGCAGCTTTGGGACAGGGGGCTACACTGAAGCTTTCTTT.